These 18 T cell receptor beta chains came from one sample sequenced in a study of blood T cell repertoires in COVID-19. The data were produced by immunoSEQ multiplex PCR, yet TCRdb's version contains in-frame clones alone and is incomplete. The table has approximately 35,000 clones, 87% seen once. Sequencing was carried out using peripheral blood. These receptors were collected from a human donor in a cohort sampled during active COVID-19.

The V and J genes are TRBV28 and TRBJ1-6; weak D call: TRBD1 (6 bases). Trimming pared 7 bases from V and 11 bases from J, leaving 21 bases between. The CDR3 has 15 residues. Germline assignment: CDR1 MDHEN and CDR2 SYDVKM. CDR3 DNA sequence: TGTGCCAGCATAAGTGCGGGGGCGAACTCAGCACCCCTCCACTTT. Amino acids: CASISAGANSAPLHF.

This chain links TRBV21-1 with TRBJ2-1; the table assigns TRBD2, which was not confirmed against the DNA. TRBV21-1 is recorded as a pseudogene. This CDR3 has 18 residues. CDR3 DNA: TGTGCCAGCACGGTAAATAGCGGGGGCCATATCGGGGACAATGAGCAGTTCTTC. As protein: CASTVNSGGHIGDNEQFF.

This sequence joins TRBV5-1 and TRBJ2-2; possible D gene TRBD1, 5 bases. The V gene's germline CDR1 is SGHRS and CDR2 YFSETQ. The CDR3 extends over 15 amino acids. Trimming stripped 1 base from V and 1 base from J, with 8 bases between. CDR3 in DNA: TGCGCCAGCAGCTTGTTAGGACAGAACACCGGGGAGCTGTTTTTT. This gives the protein CASSLLGQNTGELFF.

The chain links TRBV7-6 to TRBJ2-2; 9 bases agree with TRBD1. Germline CDR1 and CDR2: SGHVS and FNYEAQ. The CDR3 is 16 residues long. After removal of 4 bases from V and 1 base from J, the junction contained 4 bases not matched to a gene. This CDR3 is CASSSGQGLNTGELFF. DNA for the CDR3: TGTGCCAGCAGCTCGGGACAGGGCTTGAACACCGGGGAGCTGTTTTTT.

The chain employs TRBV6-5 and TRBJ2-2; a possible D gene is TRBD2 (6 bases). There are 15 residues in the CDR3. Germline-derived CDR1 and CDR2 are MNHEY and SVGAGI. V lost 2 bases and J lost 3, with 10 bases in between. The CDR3 region has the DNA TGTGCCAGCAGTTACGATTGGGGGGACACCGGGGAGCTGTTTTTT. Its translation: CASSYDWGDTGELFF.

This chain connects TRBV28 to TRBJ1-1, with 7 bases aligning to TRBD1. The CDR3 extends over 12 amino acids. Germline CDR1 reads MDHEN; CDR2 reads SYDVKM. V trimming: 4 bases; J trimming: 11 bases; junction bases outside the gene matches: 7. CDR3 coding DNA: TGTGCCAGCAGTTCTCCGGGACAGCGGGCTTTCTTT. Residues: CASSSPGQRAFF.

This chain connects TRBV30 to TRBJ2-6; D perhaps matches TRBD1 (6 bases). The CDR3 is 18 residues long. The V gene lost 4 bases and the J gene lost 4 bases, with 23 bases spanning the gap. CDR1 is GTSNPN, CDR2 SVGIG, per germline (reference sequence). CDR3 protein: CAWTDRQVPGWGANVLTF. CDR3 in DNA: TGTGCCTGGACCGATCGACAGGTGCCCGGGTGGGGGGCCAACGTCCTGACTTTC.

The CDR3, as DNA: TGTGCCAGCAGTAGCGGGGGGGCGGTGACCCAGTACTTC. Its protein is CASSSGGAVTQYF. The chain uses TRBV2 and TRBJ2-5, with TRBD2 matching 10 bases. The length of the CDR3 is 13 residues. Germline lookup yields CDR1 SNHLY and CDR2 FYNNEI. J lost 7 bases, V lost 5 bases, and 4 bases had no gene match. Looking up the rest from reference TRBV2 and TRBJ2-5 gives the full variable domain: EPEVTQTPSHQVTQMGQEVILRCVPISNHLYFYWYRQILGQKVEFLVSFYNNEISEKSEIFDDQFSVERPDGSNFTLKIRSTKLEDSAMYFCASSSGGAVTQYFGPGTRLLVL.

The chain combines TRBV12-3 or TRBV12-4 with TRBJ1-4; tentative D call: TRBD1 (6 bases). The V end lost 5 bases, the J end lost 8 bases, and 12 bases lay between the germline ends. This CDR3 is built from 13 residues. In DNA, the CDR3 is TGTGCCAGCAGTGTCAACAGGGAGGAAAAACTGTTTTTT. Protein sequence: CASSVNREEKLFF.

The chain uses TRBV7-9 and TRBJ1-2, with 7 bases matching TRBD1. There are 15 residues in the CDR3. V lost 0 bases to trimming and J lost 6 bases; unmatched junction nucleotides: 7. CDR1 is SEHNR, CDR2 FQNEAQ, per germline (reference sequence). The CDR3 DNA reads as TGTGCCAGCAGCTTAGCGCGGCGACAGGGAAATGGCTACACCTTC. Translated, it gives CASSLARRQGNGYTF. Drawing the rest from reference TRBV7-9 and TRBJ1-2, the complete variable domain is DTGVSQNPRHKITKRGQNVTFRCDPISEHNRLYWYRQTLGQGPEFLTYFQNEAQLEKSRLLSDRFSAERPKGSFSTLEIQRTEQGDSAMYLCASSLARRQGNGYTFGSGTRLTVV.

The genes are TRBV19 and TRBJ1-4; 8 nucleotides align to TRBD1. The germline V gene has CDR1 LNHDA and CDR2 SQIVND (reference sequence). This CDR3 contains 17 residues. J was trimmed by 5 bases and V by 6 bases; bases with no gene match: 14. The CDR3 sequence is CASRPGPLRGRNEKLFF. Written as DNA, the CDR3 is TGTGCCAGTAGGCCCGGACCCCTCAGGGGGCGGAATGAAAAACTGTTTTTT.

The V call is TRBV18, the J call TRBJ2-5; the match to TRBD1 covers 7 bases. V trimming: 6 bases; J trimming: 5 bases; junction bases outside the gene matches: 18. The CDR3 is 17 residues long. Germline lookup yields CDR1 KGHSH and CDR2 LQKENI. CDR3 sequence: CASSPGTVRRAGETQYF. For the CDR3, the DNA is TGTGCCAGCTCTCCCGGGACAGTGCGGCGCGCCGGGGAGACCCAGTACTTC.

The rearrangement links TRBV6-5 to TRBJ2-7; TRBD2 matches 7 bases. Per the germline V gene, CDR1 is MNHEY and CDR2 is SVGAGI. CDR3 length: 14 amino acids. After removal of 6 bases from V and 6 bases from J, the junction contained 11 bases not matched to a gene. CDR3 coding DNA: TGTGCCAGCAGCGGGACTACCCCTGGGGGCGAGCAGTACTTC. Protein sequence: CASSGTTPGGEQYF.

This clone showed up just a few times. This chain links TRBV5-1 with TRBJ1-1; 10 nucleotides match TRBD1. This CDR3 has 14 amino acids. J was trimmed by 7 bases and V by 4 bases; bases with no gene match: 7. Germline V gives CDR1 SGHRS, CDR2 YFSETQ. As DNA, the CDR3 is TGCGCCAGCAGCAAAGACAGGGGGCATGGTGAAGCTTTCTTT. It translates to CASSKDRGHGEAFF. Together with reference TRBV5-1 and TRBJ1-1, the CDR3 gives the full variable domain: KAGVTQTPRYLIKTRGQQVTLSCSPISGHRSVSWYQQTPGQGLQFLFEYFSETQRNKGNFPGRFSGRQFSNSRSEMNVSTLELGDSALYLCASSKDRGHGEAFFGQGTRLTVV.

This clone appeared a single time. V gene TRBV28 combines with J gene TRBJ1-1; weak D call: TRBD1 (5 bases). V lost 5 bases and J 10 bases, leaving 17 bases between the germline ends. The CDR3 length is 13 residues. Germline V gene data show CDR1 as MDHEN and CDR2 as SYDVKM. DNA for the CDR3: TGTGCCAGCAGTCCCAACATCCCGGGGGGAGCTTTCTTT. It is translated as CASSPNIPGGAFF.

This rearrangement joins TRBV7-3 to TRBJ1-6; D ambiguous. Trimming stripped 2 bases from V and 9 bases from J, with 5 bases between. The germline V gene has CDR1 SGHTA and CDR2 FQGTGA. This CDR3 is built from 12 residues. The CDR3 loop is CASSLGSSPLHF. The CDR3 nucleotides read TGTGCCAGCAGCTTAGGGAGTTCACCCCTCCACTTT.

The chain combines TRBV4-1 with TRBJ1-1; D perhaps matches TRBD1 (6 bases). Germline CDR1 and CDR2: MGHRA and YSYEKL. V dropped 3 bases and J dropped 4 bases, with 21 bases sitting between them. The CDR3 spans 17 residues. The CDR3 coding sequence is TGCGCCAGCAGCCATACTGGACAGTCCTCATTTTCCACTGAAGCTTTCTTT. Translating gives CASSHTGQSSFSTEAFF.

The chain couples TRBV19 to TRBJ2-3; D perhaps matches TRBD1 (5 bases). Germline V lookup: CDR1 LNHDA, CDR2 SQIVND (reference sequence). The CDR3 covers 14 residues. The V end was cut by 6 bases, the J end by 4 bases, with 14 bases between. CDR3 DNA: TGTGCCAGTAGCAGGGTGGCTACGGCAGATACGCAGTATTTT. Protein: CASSRVATADTQYF.